This TCR beta chain emerged from a study of T cell repertoires in cytomegalovirus infection. The overall study: Shared public TCR beta signatures pointed to both CMV infection and a matching HLA type.

This clonotype has ten or more counts. The CDR3 loop spans 15 amino acids. Germline V gives CDR1 SGHTA, CDR2 FQGNSA. V was clipped by 6 bases and J by 6 bases, with 18 bases between them. MiXCR, run by TCRdb on the reads, gives a single entry per CDR3 protein. This repertoire shows hundreds of thousands of distinct CDR3 sequences, 17% found once; its top ten account for approximately 12%. Sequencing used PBMCs. The receptor was derived from a human donor in good health (CMV status not recorded). Some clones in this sample may be carry-over from other donors' samples. The J gene is TRBJ2-1, the V gene TRBV7-2, with TRBD2 as a possible D gene (5 bases). CDR3 in amino acids: CASSTIRGSGNEQFF. The CDR3 DNA reads TGTGCCAGCAGTACAATCCGGGGATCTGGCAATGAGCAGTTCTTC.